The text below deals with one T cell receptor beta chain. CDR1 and CDR2 from the germline V gene are MNHNY and SVGAGI (reference sequence). Germline trimming cut 0 bases from V and 6 bases from J; bases unmatched to any gene: 6. The CDR3 length is 15 residues. TCRdb's table, derived via immunoSEQ multiplex PCR, lists solely in-frame clones and lacks some. The data show 13,000 or so clones, with roughly 82% seen just once and 25% to 30% held by the top ten. The entry originates in a study of somatic mutations in cytotoxic T cells in rheumatoid arthritis. The chain carries TRBV6-6 and TRBJ2-7, with TRBD2 identical over 9 bases. Sequences were obtained from CD8+ T cells sorted from blood. The sequence was obtained from an adult with rheumatoid arthritis. The CDR3 bases are TGTGCCAGCAGTTACTCCCGCGGGAGGGCCGGCGAGCAGTACTTC. This gives the protein CASSYSRGRAGEQYF.